This T cell receptor (beta chain) stems from a study of OX40 agonist ivuxolimab in advanced cancers. CDR1 is SGHNT and CDR2 is YYREEE in the germline V gene (reference sequence). Trimming at V came to 0 bases and at J to 5 bases, leaving 3 bases not matched to a gene. The CDR3 has 16 amino acids. Clones were sequenced by immunoSEQ multiplex PCR, and TCRdb holds only the in-frame ones, with some missing. There are 55,000 to 70,000 clones in the sample; about 84% occur only once, and about 2.7% lies in the top ten. This TCR was recovered from an adult with an advanced solid tumor such as melanoma, head and neck, liver or kidney cancer. Sequencing was performed on CD4+ or CD8+ T cells sorted from blood, taken in a trial of the OX40 agonist ivuxolimab. The rearrangement links TRBV5-4 to TRBJ1-6; the match to TRBD1 covers 9 bases. CDR3 sequence reads: CASSLAWDRDNSPLHF. Written as DNA, the CDR3 is TGTGCCAGCAGCTTGGCCTGGGACAGGGATAATTCACCCCTCCACTTT.